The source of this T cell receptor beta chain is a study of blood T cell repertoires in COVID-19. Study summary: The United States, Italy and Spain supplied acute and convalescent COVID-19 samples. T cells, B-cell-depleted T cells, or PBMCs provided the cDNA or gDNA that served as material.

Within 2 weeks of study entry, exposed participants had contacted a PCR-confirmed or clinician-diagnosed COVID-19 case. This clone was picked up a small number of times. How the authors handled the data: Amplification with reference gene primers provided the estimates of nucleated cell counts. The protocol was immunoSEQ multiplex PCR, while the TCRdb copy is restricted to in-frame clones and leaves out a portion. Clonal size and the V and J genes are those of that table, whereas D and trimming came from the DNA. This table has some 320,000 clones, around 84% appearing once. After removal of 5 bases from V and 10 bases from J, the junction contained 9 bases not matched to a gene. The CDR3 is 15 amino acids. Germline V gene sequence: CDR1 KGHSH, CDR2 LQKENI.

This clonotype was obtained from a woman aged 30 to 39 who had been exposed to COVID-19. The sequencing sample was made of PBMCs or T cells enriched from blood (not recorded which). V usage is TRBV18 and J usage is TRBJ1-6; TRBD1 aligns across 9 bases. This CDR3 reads CASSSRTGTGSPLHF. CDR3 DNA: TGTGCCAGCTCATCCCGGACAGGGACAGGGTCACCCCTCCACTTT.